A selection of T cell receptor beta chains follows, all from one sample in a study of T cell responses to AZD1222 COVID-19 vaccine. The table came from immunoSEQ multiplex PCR; TCRdb's copy has only in-frame clones and leaves some out. The table shows 80,000 to 100,000 clones, with 70% to 90% occurring only once. Sequencing was performed on peripheral blood, taken 28 days after the second AZD1222 dose. These receptors all come from an adult who received the AZD1222 COVID-19 vaccine. The CDR3 runs from the conserved cysteine through the conserved F or W. The D gene is left open where the match is weak. The size field is filled for only some rows; it gives once, few, many or a size class.

TRBV4-3,NA,NA,TRBJ1-1,TGCGCCAGCAGCTACCAACCGGGACAGAACACTGAAGCTTTCTTT,CASSYQPGQNTEAFF
TRBV27,TRBD1,NA,TRBJ1-2,TGTGCCAGCACCCTGCGGGCAGGGGGCGCCTATGGCTACACCTTC,CASTLRAGGAYGYTF
TRBV6-5,TRBD2,few,TRBJ2-1,TGTGCCAGCAGTTACTCACCCGGACTAGCGGGTGAGCAGTTCTTC,CASSYSPGLAGEQFF
TRBV11-3,NA,NA,TRBJ2-1,TGTGCCAGCAGCCCTCCCCGGGAGATGAATGAGCAGTTCTTC,CASSPPREMNEQFF
TRBV5-1,NA,NA,TRBJ1-1,TGCGCCAGCAGCTTCGGCGGCGAGTATGTCGACACTGAAGCTTTCTTT,CASSFGGEYVDTEAFF
TRBV5-4,TRBD2,NA,TRBJ2-1,TGTGCCAGCAGCTTAAGCGGGAGAGGGGACAATGAGCAGTTCTTC,CASSLSGRGDNEQFF
TRBV29-1,TRBD1,once,TRBJ2-7,TGCAGCGTGGAGGACAGGGTCTACGAGCAGTACTTC,CSVEDRVYEQYF
TRBV3-1/TRBV3-2,NA,NA,TRBJ1-1,TGTGCCAGCAGCCAGATTACGGGCGGCACTGAAGCTTTCTTT,CASSQITGGTEAFF
TRBV6-5,NA,NA,TRBJ1-4,TGTGCCAGCAGTTCCTTCCAGGGGAGCGGGGAAAAACTGTTTTTT,CASSSFQGSGEKLFF
TRBV7-3,NA,NA,TRBJ2-3,TGTGCCAGCAGCGCACTAGGGGCAGATACGCAGTATTTT,CASSALGADTQYF
TRBV6-2/TRBV6-3,NA,NA,TRBJ1-5,TGTGCCAGCAGTTACCTTGACAGCAATCAGCCCCAGCATTTT,CASSYLDSNQPQHF
TRBV6-5,NA,NA,TRBJ2-6,TGTGCCAGCATCTGGTGGTCTGGGGCCAACGTCCTGACTTTC,CASIWWSGANVLTF
TRBV28,NA,NA,TRBJ1-5,TGTGCCAGCAGTTTTTCGCCCCCGGGCAGACTGCCTTATAGCAATCAGCCCCAGCATTTT,CASSFSPPGRLPYSNQPQHF
TRBV19,TRBD1,NA,TRBJ1-5,TGTGCCAGTAGAGCCGGGACAGGGACAGTTTATAGCAATCAGCCCCAGCATTTT,CASRAGTGTVYSNQPQHF
TRBV19,NA,NA,TRBJ1-4,TGTGCCAGTAGTTGGACAGCAACTAATGAAAAACTGTTTTTT,CASSWTATNEKLFF
TRBV19,TRBD2,NA,TRBJ2-1,TGTGCCAGTAGTACCCAACTAGCGGGAGCCACCCATGAGCAGTTCTTC,CASSTQLAGATHEQFF
TRBV6-2/TRBV6-3,NA,NA,TRBJ1-2,TGTGCCAGCAGTTACGGGACCCAGACAAAGACCTATGGCTACACCTTC,CASSYGTQTKTYGYTF
TRBV18,TRBD1,NA,TRBJ1-2,TGTGCCAGCTCACCACCCACAGGGGGGGGCTATGGCTACACCTTC,CASSPPTGGGYGYTF
TRBV7-9,NA,NA,TRBJ1-5,TGTGCCAGCAGCTTATTAGGCCAGCCCCAGCATTTT,CASSLLGQPQHF
TRBV6-5,TRBD1,NA,TRBJ1-2,TGTGCCAGCAGTCCGACAGGGGTTTACTATGGCTACACCTTC,CASSPTGVYYGYTF
TRBV3-1/TRBV3-2,NA,NA,TRBJ1-5,TGTGCCAGCAGCCAAGGGGACTCCTCCTCGGGTCAGCCCCAGCATTTT,CASSQGDSSSGQPQHF
TRBV23-1,NA,once,TRBJ1-5,TGCGCCAGCAGTCAATCGCAGCCCCAGCATTTT,CASSQSQPQHF
TRBV5-1,NA,NA,TRBJ2-4,TGCGCCAGCAGCTTCGGCGCCACGGGGGCCAAAAACATTCAGTACTTC,CASSFGATGAKNIQYF
TRBV19,NA,NA,TRBJ1-1,TGTGCCAGTAGTCACCGGGGGGCGAACACTGAAGCTTTCTTT,CASSHRGANTEAFF
TRBV25-1,NA,NA,TRBJ2-1,TGTGCCAGCAGTGAAGATGGCGGGACTCGACCAGACAATGAGCAGTTCTTC,CASSEDGGTRPDNEQFF
TRBV28,TRBD1,few,TRBJ2-7,TGTGCCAGCAGTTTAAGCGGAGGACAGGGGGCCGCCGAGCAGTACTTC,CASSLSGGQGAAEQYF
TRBV28,TRBD1,once,TRBJ1-3,TGTGCCAGCAGTTTACGACAGGGGAATGGAAACACCATATATTTT,CASSLRQGNGNTIYF